The following is a T cell receptor beta chain sequence with its context. These data belong to a study of blood T cells in healthy people across ages. Together with a sample-barcoded 5' primer, a J-beta primer mix was included in a second PCR lasting roughly 7 to 11 cycles. TCRdb reanalysed the 5' RACE reads using MiXCR and keeps one entry per CDR3 protein. The sample lists nearly 1 million distinct CDR3 sequences, around 54% occurring once. Sequencing was performed on blood. This TCR came from a woman in her fifties or sixties in good health.

The CDR3 region is CASSPLGLGVDTQYF. The CDR3 DNA reads as TGTGCCAGCAGCCCGTTGGGACTAGGAGTAGATACGCAGTATTTT. The chain is built from TRBV11-2 and TRBJ2-3; 8 bases match TRBD2. After removal of 5 bases from V and 5 bases from J, the junction contained 9 bases not matched to a gene. The length of the CDR3 is 15 residues. Germline CDR1 and CDR2: SGHAT and FQNNGV.